A single TCR beta chain is shown here with its context. The target antigen is unknown. Assay: immunoSEQ multiplex PCR; the TCRdb copy retains only in-frame clones and omits some. The sample gives around 50,000 clones, around 87% of which show up once; around 13% is in the top ten. The data are from a study of PD-1 blockade in classical Hodgkin lymphoma. Overall study results and limits: Patients newly diagnosed and complete responders had comparable baseline diversity. Significantly greater TCR diversity emerged by C4D1 in CD4+ cells but not CD8+ cells.

Time point denoted: cycle 4 day 1 (C4D1), after more than five weeks of nivolumab. Each patient experienced a relapse that followed autologous stem cell transplantation, and brentuximab vedotin exposure varied. This CDR3 comprises 14 residues. Germline CDR1 PRHDT, CDR2 FYEKMQ (reference sequence). V lost 5 bases and J 3 bases, leaving 13 bases between the germline ends. The clonotype was recovered from a human donor with classical Hodgkin lymphoma. The specimen was peripheral blood mononuclear cells (PBMCs), collected before the fourth cycle of nivolumab. The V call is TRBV13, the J call TRBJ1-1; D possibly corresponds to TRBD1 (5 bases). The CDR3 nucleotides read TGTGCCAGCAGCCCGTACACGGGGGACACTGAAGCTTTCTTT. Its translation is CASSPYTGDTEAFF.